The present TCR beta chain was sequenced within a study of shared clonotypes between healthy human individuals. CDR1 and CDR2 from the germline V gene are ENHRY and SYGVKD. Trimming at V came to 0 bases and at J to 1 base, leaving 2 bases not matched to a gene. The CDR3 totals 16 residues. Points on this clone: The target antigen is unknown.

CD45RO-negative CD8 cells positively selected for CCR7 made up the naive population, which excluded terminally differentiated effector memory CD45RA+ cells. Whole-study findings and limits: Shared clonotypes: about 4.6% naive CD4, roughly 3.8% naive CD8, over 2% memory CD4, approximately 0.4% memory CD8. Naive subsets generally exceeded memory subsets in estimated richness. Relative to clonotypes present in all four donors, those not shared had lower generation probabilities.

Produced via immunoSEQ multiplex PCR; TCRdb's table is partial and in-frame only. The sample has roughly 2,000,000 clones; over 85% are singletons. The material sequenced was naive CD8+ T cells sorted from blood. The TCR originated in a man younger than 35 in good health. V gene TRBV10-3 combines with J gene TRBJ1-2; TRBD1 agrees at 10 bases. The chain's CDR3 is CAISESGTGVNYGYTF. The CDR3 bases are TGTGCCATCAGTGAGTCGGGGACAGGGGTTAACTATGGCTACACCTTC.